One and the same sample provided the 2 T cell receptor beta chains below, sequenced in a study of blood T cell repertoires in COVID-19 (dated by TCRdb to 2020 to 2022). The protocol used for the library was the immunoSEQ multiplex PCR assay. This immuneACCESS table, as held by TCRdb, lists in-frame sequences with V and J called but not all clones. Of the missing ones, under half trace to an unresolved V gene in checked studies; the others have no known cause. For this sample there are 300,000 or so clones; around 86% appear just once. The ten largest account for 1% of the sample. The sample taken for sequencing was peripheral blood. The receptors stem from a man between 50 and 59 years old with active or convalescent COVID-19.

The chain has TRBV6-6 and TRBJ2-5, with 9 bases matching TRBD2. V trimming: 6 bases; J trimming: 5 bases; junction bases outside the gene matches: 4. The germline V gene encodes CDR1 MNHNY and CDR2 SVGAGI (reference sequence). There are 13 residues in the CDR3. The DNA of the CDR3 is TGTGCCAGCAGAGCGGGAGGCTGGGAGACCCAGTACTTC. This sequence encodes CASRAGGWETQYF.

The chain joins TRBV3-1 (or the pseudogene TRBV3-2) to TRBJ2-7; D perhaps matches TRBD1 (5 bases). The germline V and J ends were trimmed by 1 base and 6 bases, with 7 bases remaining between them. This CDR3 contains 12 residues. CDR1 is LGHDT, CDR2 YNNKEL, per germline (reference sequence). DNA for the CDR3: TGTGCCAGCAGCCAAGCAAGGGGCGAGCAGTACTTC. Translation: CASSQARGEQYF.